The TCR beta chain under discussion was sequenced for a study of T cell responses to AZD1222 COVID-19 vaccine. Regarding the study as a whole: Regions 160-218 and 743-854 held dominance among vaccine-associated CD4 TCRs, which spanned spike. It should be noted that donors were predominantly white British and more often female, and clonal diversity was possibly underestimated.

Remarks on this clone: Antigen unknown.

Measured with immunoSEQ multiplex PCR; TCRdb has only the in-frame clones, and not every one. There are about 120,000 clones in the sample; about 90% occur only once, and around a tenth lies in the top ten. The CDR3 is 16 amino acids. Looked up from germline, CDR1 is MDHEN and CDR2 is SYDVKM. V was pared by 7 bases and J by 5 bases, with 13 bases of the junction left unmatched. This sample comprised peripheral blood, obtained on day 0 of AZD1222 vaccination. The TCR sequence derives from an adult in good health. The V gene is TRBV28, the J gene TRBJ1-1; 10 bases fit TRBD1. The CDR3 spells CASTPSRDRGYTEAFF. For the CDR3, the DNA is TGTGCCAGCACTCCTTCCCGGGACAGGGGTTATACTGAAGCTTTCTTT.